This T cell receptor beta chain was retrieved from a study of shared clonotypes between healthy human individuals. Findings and limits, study-wide: The researchers took only blood, and tissue repertoires probably look different.

Worth noting for this clone: Antigen: not known.

Assay execution proceeded at the deep level. Some clones are missing from TCRdb's copy, which holds only in-frame ones; the method was immunoSEQ multiplex PCR. The data show about 640,000 clones, roughly 70% seen once. The study drew its donors from healthy HIV-negative adults without recent acute infections or vaccinations. Only Caucasian adults living in Nashville, Tennessee made up the donor group. The sample taken for sequencing was memory CD4+ T cells sorted from blood. Regarding subset: CD45RA-negative fraction. The sequence was collected from a woman aged 25 to 39 in good health.

The CDR3 loop is CASSFGGGQGIYF. The CDR3 DNA reads TGTGCCAGCAGCTTTGGAGGGGGCCAGGGCATATATTTT. The chain employs TRBV7-2 and TRBJ1-3; 7 bases align to TRBD1. Germline V gene sequence: CDR1 SGHTA, CDR2 FQGNSA. The CDR3 loop spans 13 amino acids. The V gene end was trimmed by 3 bases and the J gene end by 12 bases; junction bases not matched to a gene: 8.